The 3 T cell receptor beta chains below all came from one sample that was sequenced in a study of T cells in Graves' hyperthyroidism and ophthalmopathy. TCR beta CDR3 region amplification was performed from RNA transcripts. First-round RT-PCR of the TCR CDR3 relied on the HTBI primer set. TCRdb reprocessed the multiplex PCR reads via MiXCR and lists one record per CDR3 protein. The sample has 190,000 or so distinct CDR3 sequences, approximately 16% seen once; the top ten hold 44%. What was sequenced was blood. These receptors were taken from a man aged 40-49 years with Graves' hyperthyroidism.

The rearrangement uses TRBV7-2 and TRBJ1-1; D may be TRBD1 (5 bases). Germline assignment: CDR1 SGHTA and CDR2 FQGNSA. The CDR3 totals 14 residues. Trimming took off 4 bases at V and 5 bases at J, with 14 bases between the two ends. CDR3 loop: CASSSGHRSTEAFF. The CDR3 coding sequence is TGTGCCAGCAGCTCCGGACATCGTTCAACTGAAGCTTTCTTT.

This clonotype has ten or more counts. The chain links TRBV7-2 to TRBJ1-1; the match to TRBD1 covers 7 bases. The trim removed 5 bases at V and 6 bases at J, leaving 6 bases unmatched. This CDR3 is built from 13 residues. From germline, CDR1 is SGHTA and CDR2 FQGNSA. CDR3 sequence: CASSLIDRAEAFF. The DNA of the CDR3 is TGTGCCAGCAGCCTAATCGACAGGGCTGAAGCTTTCTTT.

This clonotype was seen many times. The CDR3 loop reads CSARRGGGATYEQYF. CDR3 bases: TGCAGTGCTAGGCGTGGGGGGGGCGCGACCTACGAGCAGTACTTC. The V and J genes are TRBV20-1 and TRBJ2-7, with D tentatively TRBD2 (7 bases). Looked up from germline, CDR1 is DFQATT and CDR2 is SNEGSKA (reference sequence). The length of the CDR3 is 15 residues. Between the trimmed V and J ends, which lost 3 bases and 2 bases, there was a span of 17 bases.